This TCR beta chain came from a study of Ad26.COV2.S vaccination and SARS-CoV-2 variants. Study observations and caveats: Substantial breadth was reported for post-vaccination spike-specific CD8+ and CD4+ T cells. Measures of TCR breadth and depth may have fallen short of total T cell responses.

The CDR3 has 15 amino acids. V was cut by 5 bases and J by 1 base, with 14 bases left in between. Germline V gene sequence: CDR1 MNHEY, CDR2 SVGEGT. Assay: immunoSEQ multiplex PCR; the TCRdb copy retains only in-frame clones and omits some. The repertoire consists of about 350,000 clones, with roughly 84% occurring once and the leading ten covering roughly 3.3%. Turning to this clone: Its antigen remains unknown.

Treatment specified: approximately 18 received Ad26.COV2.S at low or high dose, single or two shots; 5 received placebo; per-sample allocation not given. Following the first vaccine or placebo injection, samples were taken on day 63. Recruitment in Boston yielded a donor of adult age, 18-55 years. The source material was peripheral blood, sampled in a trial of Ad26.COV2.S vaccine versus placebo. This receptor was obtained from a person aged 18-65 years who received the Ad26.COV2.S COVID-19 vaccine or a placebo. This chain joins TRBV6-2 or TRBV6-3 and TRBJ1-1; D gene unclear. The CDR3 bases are TGTGCCAGCAGTATGACGGGCCGGGAGAACACTGAAGCTTTCTTT. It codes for CASSMTGRENTEAFF.